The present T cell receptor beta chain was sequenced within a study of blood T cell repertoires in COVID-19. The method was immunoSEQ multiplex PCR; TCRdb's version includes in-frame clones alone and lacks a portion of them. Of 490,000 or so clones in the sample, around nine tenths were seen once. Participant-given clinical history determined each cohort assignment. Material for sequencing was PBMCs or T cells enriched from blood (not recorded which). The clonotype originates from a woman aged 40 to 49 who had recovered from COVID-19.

CDR3 sequence (DNA): TGTGCCAGCCAGCGGGACGAGGTTCAGCCCCAGCATTTT. Protein product: CASQRDEVQPQHF. The chain has TRBV19 and TRBJ1-5; D perhaps matches TRBD1 (5 bases). The CDR3 extends over 13 amino acids. Germline V gene lookup returns CDR1 LNHDA and CDR2 SQIVND (reference sequence). V lost 9 bases and J 6 bases, leaving 15 bases between the germline ends.